This T cell receptor beta chain was documented in a study of blood T cell repertoires in COVID-19. Looking at the study overall: The United States, Italy and Spain were the sources of the acute and convalescent COVID-19 samples.

Assay: immunoSEQ multiplex PCR; the TCRdb copy retains only in-frame clones and omits some. The sample lists fewer than 300,000 clones, over 75% occurring once. Germline V CDR1 and CDR2: SGHNT, YYREEE (reference sequence). CDR3 size: 15 residues. Trimming took 4 bases from V and 5 from J, leaving 18 bases between them. The source material was peripheral blood. The gene calls are TRBV5-4 and TRBJ2-5; possible D gene TRBD2, 6 bases. The sequence came from a man younger than 35 with active or convalescent COVID-19. The CDR3, as DNA: TGTGCCAGCAGCAAAGAAGCGGGTCCTGGGGAGACCCAGTACTTC. It translates to CASSKEAGPGETQYF.